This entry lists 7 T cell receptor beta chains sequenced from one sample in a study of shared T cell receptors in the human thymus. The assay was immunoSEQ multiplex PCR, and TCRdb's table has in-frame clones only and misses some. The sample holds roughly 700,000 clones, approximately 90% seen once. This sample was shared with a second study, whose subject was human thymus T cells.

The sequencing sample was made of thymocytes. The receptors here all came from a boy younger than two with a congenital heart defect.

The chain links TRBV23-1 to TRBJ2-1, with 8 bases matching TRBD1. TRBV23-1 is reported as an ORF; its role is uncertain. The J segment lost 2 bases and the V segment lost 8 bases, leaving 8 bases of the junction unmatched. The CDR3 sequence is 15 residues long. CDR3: CASVPGQATYNEQFF. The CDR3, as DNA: TGCGCCAGCGTCCCGGGACAGGCGACCTACAATGAGCAGTTCTTC.

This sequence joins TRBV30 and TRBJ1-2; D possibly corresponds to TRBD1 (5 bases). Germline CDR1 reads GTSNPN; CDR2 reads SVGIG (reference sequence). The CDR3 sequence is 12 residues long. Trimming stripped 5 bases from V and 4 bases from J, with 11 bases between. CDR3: CAWAGGTYGYTF. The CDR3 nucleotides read TGTGCCTGGGCGGGGGGAACCTATGGCTACACCTTC.

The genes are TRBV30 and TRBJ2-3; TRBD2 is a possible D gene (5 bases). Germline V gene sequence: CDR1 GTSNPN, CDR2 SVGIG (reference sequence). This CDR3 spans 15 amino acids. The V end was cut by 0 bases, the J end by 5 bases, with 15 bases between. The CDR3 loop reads CAWSVDRERVDTQYF. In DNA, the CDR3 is TGTGCCTGGAGTGTAGATCGGGAACGTGTAGATACGCAGTATTTT.

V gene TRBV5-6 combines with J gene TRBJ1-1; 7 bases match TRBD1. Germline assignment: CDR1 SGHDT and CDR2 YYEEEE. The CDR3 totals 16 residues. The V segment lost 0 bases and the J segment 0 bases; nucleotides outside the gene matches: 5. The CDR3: CASSLATGALNTEAFF. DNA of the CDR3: TGTGCCAGCAGCTTGGCCACAGGGGCGTTGAACACTGAAGCTTTCTTT.

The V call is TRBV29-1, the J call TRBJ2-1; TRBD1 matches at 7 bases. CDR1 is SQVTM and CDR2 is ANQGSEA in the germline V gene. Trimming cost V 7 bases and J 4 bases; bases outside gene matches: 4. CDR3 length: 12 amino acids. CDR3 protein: CSGSTGYNEQFF. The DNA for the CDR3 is TGCAGCGGGTCGACAGGGTACAATGAGCAGTTCTTC.

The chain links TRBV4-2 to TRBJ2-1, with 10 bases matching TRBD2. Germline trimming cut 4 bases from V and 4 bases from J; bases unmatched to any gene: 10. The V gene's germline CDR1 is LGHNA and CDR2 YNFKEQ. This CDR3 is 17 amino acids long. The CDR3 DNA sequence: TGTGCCAGCAGCCCAATCTCTAGCGGGAGAGGATACAATGAGCAGTTCTTC. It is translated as CASSPISSGRGYNEQFF.

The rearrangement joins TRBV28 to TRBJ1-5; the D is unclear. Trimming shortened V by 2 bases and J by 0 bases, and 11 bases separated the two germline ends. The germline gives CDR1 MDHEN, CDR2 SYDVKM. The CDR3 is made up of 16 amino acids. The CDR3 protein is CASSLQACYSNQPQHF. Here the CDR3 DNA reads TGTGCCAGCAGTTTACAGGCATGCTATAGCAATCAGCCCCAGCATTTT.